This is a list of T cell receptor beta chains from one sample in a study of T cells in Graves' hyperthyroidism and ophthalmopathy. One entry per CDR3 protein, called by TCRdb with MiXCR from the multiplex PCR reads. The sample lists nearly 750,000 distinct CDR3 sequences; 35% were seen once. What was sequenced was blood. Receptor source: a woman aged 40 to 50 with Graves' hyperthyroidism. CDR3s include the opening cysteine and the closing phenylalanine or tryptophan. A D gene is named only where the DNA matches it firmly. The listing skips clone size in some rows; elsewhere it reads once, few, many or a size class.

d_call	v_call	j_call	clone_size	cdr3_aa	cdr3_nt
-	TRBV20-1	TRBJ1-5	many	CSARDWGGGYQPQHF	TGCAGTGCTAGAGATTGGGGTGGGGGATATCAGCCCCAGCATTTT
-	TRBV19	TRBJ2-3	-	CASTSPAYSGGDTQYF	TGTGCCAGTACGTCTCCGGCCTATAGCGGTGGGGATACGCAGTATTTT
-	TRBV29-1	TRBJ1-4	-	CSVDDGEGEKLFF	TGCAGCGTTGACGACGGGGAGGGAGAAAAACTGTTTTTT
-	TRBV29-1	TRBJ2-2	many	CSVPVAANTGELFF	TGCAGCGTCCCCGTGGCAGCGAACACCGGGGAGCTGTTTTTT
-	TRBV5-6	TRBJ1-5	-	CASSHRWRQPQHF	TGTGCCAGCAGCCATAGGTGGCGACAGCCCCAGCATTTT
TRBD2	TRBV20-1	TRBJ2-5	-	CSARVVAGGPF	TGCAGTGCTAGAGTGGTAGCGGGGGGGCCATTC
-	TRBV20-1	TRBJ1-5	-	CSARERYNGGVQPQHF	TGCAGTGCTAGAGAACGCTACAACGGCGGGGTTCAGCCCCAGCATTTT
-	TRBV7-8	TRBJ2-7	many	CASSPKRDGSYEQYF	TGTGCCAGCAGCCCGAAGAGGGACGGCTCCTACGAGCAGTACTTC
-	TRBV11-2	TRBJ1-5	-	CASSITGQHNQPQHF	TGTGCCAGCAGCATAACAGGACAGCACAATCAGCCCCAGCATTTT
-	TRBV7-3	TRBJ2-6	-	CASSFQTGANVLTF	TGTGCCAGCAGCTTTCAGACTGGGGCCAACGTCCTGACTTTC
-	TRBV20-1	TRBJ1-1	once	CRRRTGGHTEAFF	TGCAGACGCAGGACGGGGGGCCACACTGAAGCTTTCTTT
-	TRBV6-5	TRBJ1-5	many	CASSYDGVGQPQHF	TGTGCCAGCAGTTACGACGGGGTTGGGCAGCCCCAGCATTTT
-	TRBV19	TRBJ1-2	many	CASSIVGYGYTF	TGTGCCAGTAGTATAGTTGGATATGGCTACACCTTC
TRBD2	TRBV20-1	TRBJ2-5	many	CSARESGTRETQYF	TGCAGTGCTAGAGAAAGCGGGACCCGGGAGACCCAGTACTTC
-	TRBV7-2	TRBJ2-7	once	CASSLVLGEGYEQYF	TGTGCCAGCAGCTTAGTACTGGGGGAAGGCTACGAGCAGTACTTC
TRBD1	TRBV24-1	TRBJ2-5	-	CATSETGRGEQETQYF	TGTGCCACCAGTGAGACAGGGCGAGGGGAACAAGAGACCCAGTACTTC
-	TRBV14	TRBJ2-5	-	CASSPPLKETQYF	TGTGCCAGCTCACCACCCCTCAAAGAGACCCAGTACTTC
TRBD1	TRBV6-5	TRBJ1-6	-	CAISYALGQGARSPLHF	TGTGCCATCAGTTACGCCCTCGGACAGGGGGCTCGTTCACCCCTCCACTTT
TRBD1	TRBV19	TRBJ1-4	many	CASNQSHRGRREKLFF	TGTGCCAGTAACCAGAGCCACAGGGGAAGGCGAGAAAAACTGTTTTTT
-	TRBV9	TRBJ2-2	few	CASSVDRRTTGELFF	TGTGCCAGCAGCGTAGACCGAAGAACCACCGGGGAGCTGTTTTTT
TRBD1	TRBV29-1	TRBJ1-2	-	CSVGTGGSYGYTF	TGCAGCGTGGGGACAGGGGGTTCCTATGGCTACACCTTC
-	TRBV20-1	TRBJ1-2	-	CSARGGQGCGYTF	TGCAGTGCTAGAGGGGGGCAGGGCTGTGGCTACACCTTC
TRBD1	TRBV7-6	TRBJ2-2	-	CASSLERTGATGELFF	TGTGCCAGCAGCTTAGAACGGACAGGGGCCACCGGGGAGCTGTTTTTT
-	TRBV19	TRBJ2-5	many	CASSIVGHGVETQYF	TGTGCCAGTAGTATAGTGGGTCATGGTGTCGAGACCCAGTACTTC
TRBD2	TRBV7-9	TRBJ2-3	-	CASSQQTGGDTQYF	TGTGCCAGCAGTCAACAGACGGGAGGAGATACGCAGTATTTT
TRBD1	TRBV20-1	TRBJ1-6	-	CSAITGTGAYYNSPLHF	TGCAGTGCTATTACCGGGACAGGGGCGTATTATAATTCACCCCTCCACTTT
TRBD2	TRBV20-1	TRBJ2-7	many	CSASSGGLPYEQYF	TGCAGTGCAAGTAGCGGGGGGTTACCCTACGAGCAGTACTTC
-	TRBV7-9	TRBJ2-5	few	CASSPPGAQYF	TGTGCCAGCAGCCCTCCGGGGGCCCAGTACTTC
TRBD1	TRBV10-3	TRBJ2-3	-	CAISEGQGSTDTQYF	TGTGCCATCAGCGAGGGACAGGGAAGTACAGATACGCAGTATTTT
TRBD2	TRBV7-7	TRBJ2-7	-	CASSAGLAAPPFYEQYF	TGTGCTAGCAGCGCGGGACTAGCGGCCCCCCCGTTCTACGAGCAGTACTTC
TRBD1	TRBV5-1	TRBJ1-2	-	CASSLGTGGLGYTF	TGCGCCAGCAGCTTGGGGACAGGGGGCTTGGGCTACACCTTC
-	TRBV29-1	TRBJ1-1	many	CSGLGGGTEAFF	TGCAGCGGACTGGGGGGAGGCACTGAAGCTTTCTTT
-	TRBV9	TRBJ2-7	-	CASSVLYGPGVEQYF	TGTGCCAGCAGCGTTCTTTATGGGCCGGGAGTTGAGCAGTACTTC
-	TRBV29-1	TRBJ2-2	-	CSAVRNTGELFF	TGCAGCGCCGTTAGAAACACCGGGGAGCTGTTTTTT
-	TRBV5-1	TRBJ2-2	many	CASSLAGPNTGELFF	TGCGCCAGCAGCTTGGCAGGGCCGAACACCGGGGAGCTGTTTTTT
-	TRBV6-5	TRBJ2-2	-	CASSSGEHGGLFF	TGTGCCAGCAGTTCAGGGGAACACGGGGGGCTGTTTTTT
TRBD2	TRBV4-3	TRBJ2-7	-	CASSYGRTDYEQYF	TGCGCCAGCAGCTACGGGAGGACCGACTACGAGCAGTACTTC
-	TRBV5-5	TRBJ2-5	few	CASSLVGSSKTQYF	TGTGCCAGCAGCTTGGTTGGGAGCTCGAAGACCCAGTACTTC
-	TRBV15	TRBJ2-7	many	CATSRDQGGGREQYF	TGTGCCACCAGCAGAGATCAAGGGGGGGGGCGCGAGCAGTACTTC
-	TRBV25-1	TRBJ1-1	many	CASSESSTGEAFF	TGTGCCAGCAGTGAATCGTCGACAGGTGAGGCTTTCTTT
-	TRBV15	TRBJ2-4	-	CATSLIDLDIQYF	TGTGCCACCAGCCTTATAGATTTGGACATTCAGTACTTC
TRBD2	TRBV7-3	TRBJ2-6	-	CASSGVAGPPSGANVLTF	TGTGCCAGCAGCGGGGTAGCGGGGCCGCCCTCTGGGGCCAACGTCCTGACTTTC
-	TRBV6-2/TRBV6-3	TRBJ1-5	few	CASSYSVRDNQPQHF	TGTGCCAGCAGTTACTCTGTCAGGGACAATCAGCCCCAGCATTTT
TRBD1	TRBV20-1	TRBJ2-7	many	CSARTQGQVRSYEQYF	TGCAGTGCTAGAACCCAAGGACAGGTTCGATCCTACGAGCAGTACTTC
TRBD1	TRBV10-3	TRBJ1-1	-	CASSPGQGAFF	TGTGCCAGCAGTCCGGGACAGGGAGCTTTCTTT
TRBD1	TRBV5-1	TRBJ1-6	-	CASSYSDRGPSPLHF	TGCGCCAGCAGCTATTCGGACAGGGGGCCTTCACCCCTCCACTTT
-	TRBV24-1	TRBJ2-5	many	CATSDFQWGRGQETQYF	TGTGCCACCAGTGATTTCCAGTGGGGGCGAGGACAAGAGACCCAGTACTTC
-	TRBV7-9	TRBJ1-3	many	CASSLKSSSGNTIYF	TGTGCCAGCAGCTTAAAGTCGAGCTCTGGAAACACCATATATTTT
-	TRBV6-5	TRBJ2-2	few	CASRTTGGTGELFF	TGTGCCAGCAGAACCACCGGAGGCACCGGGGAGCTGTTTTTT
TRBD1	TRBV7-2	TRBJ1-1	many	CASSFTGAGGEAFF	TGTGCCAGCAGCTTCACAGGGGCTGGAGGTGAAGCTTTCTTT
TRBD1	TRBV12-3/TRBV12-4	TRBJ1-3	many	CASRGTGGRAIYF	TGTGCCTCGAGAGGGACAGGGGGAAGGGCCATATATTTT
-	TRBV7-6	TRBJ2-7	many	CASSLNGVSYEQYF	TGTGCCAGCAGCTTAAATGGAGTTTCCTACGAGCAGTACTTC
-	TRBV4-2	TRBJ2-7	-	CASSQDWTVYF	TGTGCCAGCAGCCAAGACTGGACAGTATACTTC
-	TRBV19	TRBJ2-1	-	CASSPGNEQFF	TGTGCCAGTAGCCCAGGTAATGAGCAGTTCTTC
TRBD1	TRBV7-8	TRBJ1-3	-	CASSLDRVRSTIYF	TGTGCCAGCAGCTTGGACAGGGTCAGGAGCACCATATATTTT
TRBD1	TRBV9	TRBJ2-3	once	CASSARRQGTDTQYF	TGTGCCAGCAGCGCCCGTCGACAGGGAACAGATACGCAGTATTTT
TRBD1	TRBV12-3/TRBV12-4	TRBJ2-2	few	CASSVQAGGTGELFF	TGTGCCAGCAGTGTCCAGGCAGGGGGTACCGGGGAGCTGTTTTTT
-	TRBV10-3	TRBJ1-1	few	CAISESKGRVNTEAFF	TGTGCCATCAGTGAGTCGAAAGGCAGGGTGAACACTGAAGCTTTCTTT
-	TRBV7-2	TRBJ1-2	many	CASSPRDLPYGYTF	TGTGCCAGCAGCCCGAGGGATTTACCCTATGGCTACACCTTC